This TCR beta chain was sequenced during a study of patients and donors after allogeneic stem cell transplantation. V lost 1 base to trimming and J lost 7 bases, with 11 bases between them. CDR3 length equals 14 residues. Germline CDR1 LGHNA, CDR2 YSLEER. Only a few counts were recorded for this clonotype. Each CDR3 protein gets one entry after TCRdb re-called the RT-PCR reads with MiXCR. The repertoire holds about 960,000 distinct CDR3 sequences, with 15% to 20% as singletons. Sequenced input: blood, either unsorted or a sorted T cell fraction (not recorded which). The chain uses TRBV4-3 and TRBJ1-5, with a weak D call TRBD1 (5 bases). The source of this sequence is a human donor who was either an allogeneic HSCT recipient or a stem cell or donor lymphocyte infusion donor (not recorded which). It is not recorded whose cells these are; they may come from a transplant donor. Here the CDR3 reads CASSQAPWDQPQHF. CDR3 DNA: TGCGCCAGCAGCCAAGCGCCGTGGGACCAGCCCCAGCATTTT.